This T cell receptor beta chain comes out of a study of Graves' ophthalmopathy and Graves' hyperthyroidism. The CDR3 spans 11 residues. Per the germline V gene, CDR1 is GTSNPN and CDR2 is SVGIG (reference sequence). The V and J ends lost 5 bases and 4 bases respectively, with 8 bases between them. Amplified TCR beta CDR3 regions were obtained using RNA transcripts as template. After a first-round RT-PCR with HTBI primers, a second-round multiplex PCR was run. Via MiXCR, TCRdb re-called the multiplex PCR reads, giving one row per CDR3 protein. The sample lists more than 300,000 distinct CDR3 sequences, approximately 15% occurring once. This clonotype has a handful of counts.

The specimen sequenced was peripheral blood. This receptor was taken from a young woman with stable Graves' hyperthyroidism. This chain connects TRBV30 to TRBJ1-1; D unresolved. The CDR3 DNA reads TGTGCCTGGGCGGAGGGCACTGAAGCTTTCTTT. Amino acids: CAWAEGTEAFF.